This TCR beta chain was sequenced for a study of cytomegalovirus exposure and HLA in healthy donors. Primers included in the PCR were 60 Vbeta and 13 Jbeta primers. In the study's own analysis: In a later analysis, roughly 86 million unique TCR beta chains included roughly 11 million shared by two or more donors. The table came from immunoSEQ multiplex PCR; TCRdb's copy has only in-frame clones and leaves some out. V, J and clone size are those of that table, while D and trimming were read from the DNA. Of over 150,000 clones listed, around 80% are singletons. Germline CDR1 SGHRS, CDR2 YFSETQ. The CDR3 length is 15 residues. V was clipped by 4 bases and J by 7 bases, with 15 bases between them.

The source of this sequence is a young man in good health and CMV-seronegative. Sequenced sample: PBMCs. The rearrangement joins TRBV5-1 to TRBJ1-6; D unclear. For the CDR3, the DNA is TGCGCCAGCAGCCCCGAGGCCCCGGGAAATTCACCCCTCCACTTT. It specifies CASSPEAPGNSPLHF.